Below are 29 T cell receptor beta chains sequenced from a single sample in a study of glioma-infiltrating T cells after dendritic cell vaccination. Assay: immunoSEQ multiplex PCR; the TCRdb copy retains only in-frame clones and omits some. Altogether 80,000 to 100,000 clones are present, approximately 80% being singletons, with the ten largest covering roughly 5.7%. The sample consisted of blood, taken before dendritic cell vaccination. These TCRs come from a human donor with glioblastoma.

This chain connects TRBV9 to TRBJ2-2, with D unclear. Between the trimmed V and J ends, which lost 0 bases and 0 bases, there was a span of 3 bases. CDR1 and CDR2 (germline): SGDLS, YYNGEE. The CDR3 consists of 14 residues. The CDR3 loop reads CASSVGTNTGELFF. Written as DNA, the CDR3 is TGTGCCAGCAGCGTAGGTACGAACACCGGGGAGCTGTTTTTT.

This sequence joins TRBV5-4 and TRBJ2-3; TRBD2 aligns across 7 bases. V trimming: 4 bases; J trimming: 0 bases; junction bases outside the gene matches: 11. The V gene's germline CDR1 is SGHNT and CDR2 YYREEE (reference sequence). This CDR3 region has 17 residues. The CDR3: CASSRGRAGLSTDTQYF. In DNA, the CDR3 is TGTGCCAGCAGCCGGGGGAGGGCCGGACTGAGCACAGATACGCAGTATTTT.

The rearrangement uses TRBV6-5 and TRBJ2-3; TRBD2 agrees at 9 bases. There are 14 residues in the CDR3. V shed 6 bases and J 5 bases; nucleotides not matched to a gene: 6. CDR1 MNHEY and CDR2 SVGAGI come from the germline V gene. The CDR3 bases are TGTGCCAGCAGGTCACTAGCGGGTGGAGATACGCAGTATTTT. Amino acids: CASRSLAGGDTQYF.

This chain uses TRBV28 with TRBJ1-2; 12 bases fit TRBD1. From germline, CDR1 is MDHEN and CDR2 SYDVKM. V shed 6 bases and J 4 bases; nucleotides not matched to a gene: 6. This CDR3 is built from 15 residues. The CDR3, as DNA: TGTGCCAGCAGCAAACCGGGACAGGGGGCCTATGGCTACACCTTC. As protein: CASSKPGQGAYGYTF.

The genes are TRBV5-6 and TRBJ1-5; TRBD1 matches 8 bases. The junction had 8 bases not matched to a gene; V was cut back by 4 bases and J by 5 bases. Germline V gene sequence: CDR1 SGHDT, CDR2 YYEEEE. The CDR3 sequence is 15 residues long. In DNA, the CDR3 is TGTGCCAGCAGCCAAGGACAGGGCTTCCATCAGCCCCAGCATTTT. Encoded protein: CASSQGQGFHQPQHF. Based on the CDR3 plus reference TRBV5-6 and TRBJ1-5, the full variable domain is DAGVTQSPTHLIKTRGQQVTLRCSPKSGHDTVSWYQQALGQGPQFIFQYYEEEERQRGNFPDRFSGHQFPNYSSELNVNALLLGDSALYLCASSQGQGFHQPQHFGDGTRLSIL.

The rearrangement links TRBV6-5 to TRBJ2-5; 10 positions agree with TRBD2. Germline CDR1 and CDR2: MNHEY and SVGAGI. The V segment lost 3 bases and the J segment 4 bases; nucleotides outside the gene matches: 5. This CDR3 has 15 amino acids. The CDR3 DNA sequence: TGTGCCAGCAGTTATAATCCTAGCGGGGGAGAGACCCAGTACTTC. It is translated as CASSYNPSGGETQYF.

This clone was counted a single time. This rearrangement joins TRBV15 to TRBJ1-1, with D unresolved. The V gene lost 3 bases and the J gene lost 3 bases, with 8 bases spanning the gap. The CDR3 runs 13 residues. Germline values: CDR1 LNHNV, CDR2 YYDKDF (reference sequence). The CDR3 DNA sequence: TGTGCCACCAGCAGGACGGGGTACACTGAAGCTTTCTTT. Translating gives CATSRTGYTEAFF.

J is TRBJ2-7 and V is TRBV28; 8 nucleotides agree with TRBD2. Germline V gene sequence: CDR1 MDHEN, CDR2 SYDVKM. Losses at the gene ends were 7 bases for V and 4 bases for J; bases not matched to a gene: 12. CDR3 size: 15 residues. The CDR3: CASISFSGTLYEQYF. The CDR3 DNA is TGTGCCAGCATATCCTTTAGCGGGACACTATACGAGCAGTACTTC.

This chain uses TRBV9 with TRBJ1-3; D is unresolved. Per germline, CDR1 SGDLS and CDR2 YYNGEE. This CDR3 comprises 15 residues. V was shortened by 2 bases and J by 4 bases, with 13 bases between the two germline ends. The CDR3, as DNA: TGTGCCAGCAGCGTGGCCCTTTCTTTGGGAAACACCATATATTTT. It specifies CASSVALSLGNTIYF. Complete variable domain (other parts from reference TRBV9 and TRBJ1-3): DSGVTQTPKHLITATGQRVTLRCSPRSGDLSVYWYQQSLDQGLQFLIQYYNGEERAKGNILERFSAQQFPDLHSELNLSSLELGDSALYFCASSVALSLGNTIYFGEGSWLTVV.

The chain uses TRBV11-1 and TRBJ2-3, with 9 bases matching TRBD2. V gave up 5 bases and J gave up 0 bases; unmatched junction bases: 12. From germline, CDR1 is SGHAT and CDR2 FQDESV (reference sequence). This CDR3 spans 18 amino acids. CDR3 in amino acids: CASSRDNSGGRSTDTQYF. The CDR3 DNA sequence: TGTGCCAGCAGCCGTGATAATAGCGGGGGTCGTAGCACAGATACGCAGTATTTT.

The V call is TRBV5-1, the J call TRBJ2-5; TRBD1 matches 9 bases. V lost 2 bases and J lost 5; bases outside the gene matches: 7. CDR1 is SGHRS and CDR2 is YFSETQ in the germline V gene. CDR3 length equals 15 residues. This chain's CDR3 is CASSLQTGGGETQYF. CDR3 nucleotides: TGCGCCAGCAGCTTACAAACAGGGGGCGGCGAGACCCAGTACTTC.

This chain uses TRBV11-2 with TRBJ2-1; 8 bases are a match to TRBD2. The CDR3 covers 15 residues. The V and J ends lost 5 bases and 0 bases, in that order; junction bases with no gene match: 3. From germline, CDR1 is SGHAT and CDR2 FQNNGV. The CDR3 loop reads CASSPGGSSYNEQFF. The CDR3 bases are TGTGCCAGCAGCCCGGGGGGGAGCTCCTACAATGAGCAGTTCTTC.

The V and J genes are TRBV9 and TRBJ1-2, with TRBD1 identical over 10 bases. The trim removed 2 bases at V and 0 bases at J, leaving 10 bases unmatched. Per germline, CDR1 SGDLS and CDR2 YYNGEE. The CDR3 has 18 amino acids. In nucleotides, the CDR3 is TGTGCCAGCAGCGTGTCCGGGACAGGGGTTATTGCTAACTATGGCTACACCTTC. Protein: CASSVSGTGVIANYGYTF.

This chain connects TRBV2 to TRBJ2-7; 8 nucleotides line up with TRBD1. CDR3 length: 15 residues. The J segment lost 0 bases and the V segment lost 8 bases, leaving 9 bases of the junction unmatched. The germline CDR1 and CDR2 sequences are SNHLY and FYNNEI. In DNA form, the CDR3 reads TGTGCCAGCCGTCGCCCCGGACAGGGCTCCTACGAGCAGTACTTC. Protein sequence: CASRRPGQGSYEQYF.

In DNA, the CDR3 is TGTGCCAGCCCCCCAGAGGGAGTTCTCTCGGTGGAGCCCCAGCATTTT. Protein sequence: CASPPEGVLSVEPQHF. The chain carries TRBV28 and TRBJ1-5; D is uncertain. Germline V lookup: CDR1 MDHEN, CDR2 SYDVKM. The V and J ends lost 8 bases and 8 bases respectively, with 25 bases between them. The CDR3 contains 16 residues.

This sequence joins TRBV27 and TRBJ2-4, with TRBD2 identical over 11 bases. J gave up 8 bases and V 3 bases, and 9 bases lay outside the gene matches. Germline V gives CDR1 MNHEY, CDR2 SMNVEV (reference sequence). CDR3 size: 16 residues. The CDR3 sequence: CASSLNSGGAGYIQYF. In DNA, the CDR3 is TGTGCCAGCAGTTTGAATAGCGGGGGGGCCGGATACATTCAGTACTTC.

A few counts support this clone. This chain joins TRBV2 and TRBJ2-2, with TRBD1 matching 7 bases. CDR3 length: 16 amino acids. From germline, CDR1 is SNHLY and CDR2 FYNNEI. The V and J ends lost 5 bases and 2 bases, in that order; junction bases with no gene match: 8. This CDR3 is CASSPQGVSNTGELFF. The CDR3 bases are TGTGCCAGCAGTCCTCAGGGGGTATCCAACACCGGGGAGCTGTTTTTT.

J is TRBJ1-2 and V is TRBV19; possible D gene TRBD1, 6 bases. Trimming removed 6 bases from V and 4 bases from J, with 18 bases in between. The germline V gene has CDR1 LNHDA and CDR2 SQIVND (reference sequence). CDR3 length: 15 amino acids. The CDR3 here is CASSPWGGAGYGYTF. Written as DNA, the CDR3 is TGTGCCAGTAGCCCTTGGGGGGGGGCCGGCTATGGCTACACCTTC.

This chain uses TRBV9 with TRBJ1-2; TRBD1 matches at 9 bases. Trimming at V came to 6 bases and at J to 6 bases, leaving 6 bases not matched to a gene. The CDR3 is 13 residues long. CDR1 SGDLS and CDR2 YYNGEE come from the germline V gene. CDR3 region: CASKGDRVNGYTF. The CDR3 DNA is TGTGCCAGCAAAGGGGACAGGGTAAATGGCTACACCTTC.

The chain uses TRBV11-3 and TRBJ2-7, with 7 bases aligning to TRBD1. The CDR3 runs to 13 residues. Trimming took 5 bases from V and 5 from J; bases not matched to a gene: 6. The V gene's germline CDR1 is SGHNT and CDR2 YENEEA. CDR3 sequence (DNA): TGTGCCAGCAGCCGACAGGGTAGGGACGAGCAGTACTTC. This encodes CASSRQGRDEQYF.

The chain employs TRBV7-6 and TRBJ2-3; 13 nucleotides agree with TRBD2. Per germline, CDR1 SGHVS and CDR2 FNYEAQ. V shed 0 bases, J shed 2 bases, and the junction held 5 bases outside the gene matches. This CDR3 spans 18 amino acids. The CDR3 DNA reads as TGTGCCAGCAGCTTAGCCGCGACTAGCGGGAGGCCCACAGATACGCAGTATTTT. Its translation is CASSLAATSGRPTDTQYF.

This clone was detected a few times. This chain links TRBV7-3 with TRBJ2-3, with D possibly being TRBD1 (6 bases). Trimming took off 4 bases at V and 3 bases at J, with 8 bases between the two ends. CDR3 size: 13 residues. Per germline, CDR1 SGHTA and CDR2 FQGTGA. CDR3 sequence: CASSSTGTDTQYF. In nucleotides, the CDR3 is TGTGCCAGCAGCTCCACAGGGACAGATACGCAGTATTTT.

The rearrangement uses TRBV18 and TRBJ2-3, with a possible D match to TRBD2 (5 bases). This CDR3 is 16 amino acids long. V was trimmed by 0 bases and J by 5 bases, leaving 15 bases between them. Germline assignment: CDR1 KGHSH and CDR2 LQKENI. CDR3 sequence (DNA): TGTGCCAGCTCACCACCCTCGGCCCCCAGCGGAGATACGCAGTATTTT. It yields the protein CASSPPSAPSGDTQYF.

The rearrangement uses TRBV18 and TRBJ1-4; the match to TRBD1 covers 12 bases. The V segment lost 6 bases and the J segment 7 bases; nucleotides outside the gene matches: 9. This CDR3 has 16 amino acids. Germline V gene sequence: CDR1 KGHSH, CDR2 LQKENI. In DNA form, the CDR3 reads TGTGCCAGCTCCCAGGGGACAGGGGGCAGGAGTGAAAAACTGTTTTTT. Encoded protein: CASSQGTGGRSEKLFF.

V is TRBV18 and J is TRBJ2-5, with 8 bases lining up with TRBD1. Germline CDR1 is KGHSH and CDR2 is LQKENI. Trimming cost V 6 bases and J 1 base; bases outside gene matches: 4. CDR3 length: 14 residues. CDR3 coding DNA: TGTGCCAGCTCCCGCGGGACAGGCCAAGAGACCCAGTACTTC. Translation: CASSRGTGQETQYF. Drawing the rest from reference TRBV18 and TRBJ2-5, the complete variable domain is NAGVMQNPRHLVRRRGQEARLRCSPMKGHSHVYWYRQLPEEGLKFMVYLQKENIIDESGMPKERFSAEFPKEGPSILRIQQVVRGDSAAYFCASSRGTGQETQYFGPGTRLLVL.

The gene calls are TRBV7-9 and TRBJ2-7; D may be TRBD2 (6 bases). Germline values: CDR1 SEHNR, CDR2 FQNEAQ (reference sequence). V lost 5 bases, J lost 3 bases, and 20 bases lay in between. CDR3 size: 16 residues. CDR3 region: CASSPGGIRSYYEQYF. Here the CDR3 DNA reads TGTGCCAGCAGCCCGGGCGGGATCAGGTCCTACTACGAGCAGTACTTC.

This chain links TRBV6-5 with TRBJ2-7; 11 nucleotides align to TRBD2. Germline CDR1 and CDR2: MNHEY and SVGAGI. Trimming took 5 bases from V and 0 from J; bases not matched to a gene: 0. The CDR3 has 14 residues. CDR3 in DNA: TGTGCCAGCAGTACTAGCGGGAGCTCCTACGAGCAGTACTTC. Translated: CASSTSGSSYEQYF.

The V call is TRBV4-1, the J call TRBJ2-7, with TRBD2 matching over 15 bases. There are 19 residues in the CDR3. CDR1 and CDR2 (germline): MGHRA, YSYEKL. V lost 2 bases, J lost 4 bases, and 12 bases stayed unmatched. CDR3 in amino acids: CASSQPLLGLAGGLYEQYF. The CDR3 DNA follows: TGCGCCAGCAGCCAACCCCTTCTCGGACTAGCGGGGGGGCTTTACGAGCAGTACTTC.

The CDR3 spells CASSQSQGLSGGEQYF. The CDR3 nucleotides read TGTGCCAGCTCACAGAGTCAGGGCCTATCCGGTGGCGAGCAGTACTTC. The chain couples TRBV18 to TRBJ2-7; a weak D match, TRBD1 (5 bases). Germline V CDR1 and CDR2: KGHSH, LQKENI. V was cut by 4 bases and J by 6 bases, with 22 bases left in between. CDR3 length: 16 amino acids.